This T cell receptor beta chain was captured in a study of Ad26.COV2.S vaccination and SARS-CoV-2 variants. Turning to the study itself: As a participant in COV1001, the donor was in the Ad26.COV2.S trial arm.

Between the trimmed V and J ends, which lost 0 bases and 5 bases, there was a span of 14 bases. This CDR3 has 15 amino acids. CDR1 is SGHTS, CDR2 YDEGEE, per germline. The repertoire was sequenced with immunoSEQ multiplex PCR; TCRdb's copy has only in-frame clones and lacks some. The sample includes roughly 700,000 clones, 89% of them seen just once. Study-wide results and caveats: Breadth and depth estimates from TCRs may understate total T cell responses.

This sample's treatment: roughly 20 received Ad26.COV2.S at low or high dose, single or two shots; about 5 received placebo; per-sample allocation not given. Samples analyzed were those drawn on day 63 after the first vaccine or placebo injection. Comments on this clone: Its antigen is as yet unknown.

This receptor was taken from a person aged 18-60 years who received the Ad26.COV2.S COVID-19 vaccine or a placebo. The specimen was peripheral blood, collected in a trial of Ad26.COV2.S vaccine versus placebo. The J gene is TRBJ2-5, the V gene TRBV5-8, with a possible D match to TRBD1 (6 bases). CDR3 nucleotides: TGTGCCAGCAGCTTGGTTCGTGGGGGCGAGGAGACCCAGTACTTC. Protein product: CASSLVRGGEETQYF.